The 6 T cell receptor beta chains presented below share a single source sample, sequenced in a study of blood T cell repertoires in COVID-19. Only in-frame clones appear in the TCRdb table, and some are missing; sequencing was by immunoSEQ multiplex PCR. The top ten clones hold around 5.3% of a sample with about 63,000 clones, 87% of them seen once. The sample taken for sequencing was peripheral blood. These receptors originate from a man aged 45-65 years with active COVID-19.

The J gene is TRBJ2-5, the V gene TRBV6-1, with 9 bases that match TRBD1. Germline trimming cut 3 bases from V and 5 bases from J; bases unmatched to any gene: 1. This CDR3 is built from 13 residues. Germline CDR1 MNHNS, CDR2 SASEGT. The CDR3 here is CASSDGQGETQYF. The CDR3, as DNA: TGTGCCAGCAGTGATGGACAGGGGGAGACCCAGTACTTC.

The genes are TRBV4-3 and TRBJ1-2; D gene ambiguous. Trimming pared 0 bases from V and 0 bases from J, leaving 11 bases between. This CDR3 is 16 amino acids long. From germline, CDR1 is LGHNA and CDR2 YSLEER. This CDR3 reads CASSQDARQANYGYTF. The DNA for the CDR3 is TGCGCCAGCAGCCAAGATGCGCGACAAGCTAACTATGGCTACACCTTC.

This CDR3 reads CASSQDRYGGELFF. The CDR3 bases are TGCGCCAGCAGCCAAGATCGGTATGGCGGGGAGCTGTTTTTT. V gene TRBV4-1 combines with J gene TRBJ2-2; D remains ambiguous. The V end was cut by 0 bases, the J end by 7 bases, with 9 bases between. This CDR3 comprises 14 residues. CDR1 MGHRA and CDR2 YSYEKL come from the germline V gene.

The gene calls are TRBV20-1 and TRBJ2-1; 8 nucleotides line up with TRBD1. Germline trimming cut 3 bases from V and 9 bases from J; bases unmatched to any gene: 16. Germline V gene lookup returns CDR1 DFQATT and CDR2 SNEGSKA (reference sequence). This CDR3 has 16 amino acids. The CDR3 reads CSASRSGRGRFSEQFF. The CDR3 nucleotides are TGCAGTGCTAGTCGGTCCGGCAGGGGGCGTTTCAGTGAGCAGTTCTTC.

This clone was detected only once. This chain links TRBV27 with TRBJ2-1, with TRBD1 identical over 8 bases. The CDR3 totals 16 residues. After removal of 5 bases from V and 1 base from J, the junction contained 7 bases not matched to a gene. The germline gives CDR1 MNHEY, CDR2 SMNVEV (reference sequence). This CDR3 is CASSRLGQDSYNEQFF. The CDR3 DNA is TGTGCCAGCAGTCGTCTGGGACAGGATTCCTACAATGAGCAGTTCTTC.

V usage is TRBV7-9 and J usage is TRBJ2-5; a possible D gene is TRBD2 (5 bases). The V gene lost 0 bases and the J gene lost 2 bases, with 10 bases spanning the gap. Germline CDR1 and CDR2: SEHNR and FQNEAQ (reference sequence). The CDR3 contains 15 residues. CDR3 loop: CASSLAGPGQETQYF. The DNA for the CDR3 is TGTGCCAGCAGCTTAGCAGGGCCGGGGCAAGAGACCCAGTACTTC.